This T cell receptor beta chain was observed in a study of blood T cells in healthy people across ages. Study conclusions and caveats: In long-lived donors, naive CD4+ cell counts and diversity exceeded those of aged donors. Naive T cell percentage and TCR beta diversity correlated strongly. What prevented conclusive comparison of naive and antigen-experienced cells was that PBMCs were unsorted.

The germline V gene encodes CDR1 MNHEY and CDR2 SVGEGT. This CDR3 spans 16 amino acids. V shed 4 bases and J shed 6 bases, with 19 bases lying between them. Healthy Caucasian individuals from Russia aged about 6 to 90 served as donors. A second PCR of 7 to 11 cycles used a sample-barcoded 5' primer and a J-beta primer mix. TCRdb re-analysed the 5' RACE reads in MiXCR, keeping a single row per CDR3 protein. The sample carries 1.5 million to 2 million distinct CDR3 sequences, over 25% recorded once. This clonotype was recorded a few times. Antigen unknown. The rearrangement joins TRBV6-2 or TRBV6-3 to TRBJ2-1; TRBD2 might be the D (6 bases). The source material was blood. The origin of this receptor is a woman between 25 and 40 years old in good health. CDR3 nucleotide sequence: TGTGCCAGCAGTTGGCTAGCCCTCGGGGGACGCAATGAGCAGTTCTTC. It encodes CASSWLALGGRNEQFF.